Sequencing of this T cell receptor (beta chain) was carried out in a study of post-analysis software for immune sequencing data. Study-wide background: Clinical courses comprised relapsing-remitting, secondary progressive and progressive-relapsing multiple sclerosis.

Each TCR beta cDNA library carried unique molecular identifiers. TCRdb reanalysed the PCR reads using MiXCR and keeps one entry per CDR3 protein. This sample has 750,000 to 950,000 distinct CDR3 sequences, with about 57% found just once. Germline values: CDR1 MNHEY, CDR2 SVGAGI. The V end lost 0 bases, the J end lost 0 bases, and 13 bases lay between the germline ends. The CDR3 runs to 17 residues. This clonotype occurred a few times. What it binds is not known. Notes on the study in general: Patients showed TRBV5-6, TRBV5-1 and TRBV20-1 among five TRBV segments more frequent than in controls.

Sequenced sample: blood. The genes are TRBV6-5 and TRBJ2-3; D call uncertain. This TCR was sampled from a girl between 10 and 17 years old with multiple sclerosis. The DNA for the CDR3 is TGTGCCAGCAGTTACTCGGGGAATGGGGTTAGCACAGATACGCAGTATTTT. Translated, it gives CASSYSGNGVSTDTQYF.